The rows below give T cell receptor beta chains drawn from one sample of a study of Ad26.COV2.S vaccination and SARS-CoV-2 variants. The method was immunoSEQ multiplex PCR; TCRdb's version includes in-frame clones alone and lacks a portion of them. The sample carries about 480,000 clones, around 88% recorded once. This material consisted of peripheral blood, taken in a trial of Ad26.COV2.S vaccine versus placebo. The receptors come from a person aged 18-60 years who received the Ad26.COV2.S COVID-19 vaccine or a placebo. Each CDR3 is given with its conserved first and last residue. Fields, in order: CDR3 protein, CDR3 DNA, clone size, J gene, V gene, D gene. A D gene is named only where the DNA matches it firmly. Only some rows state a clone size, as once, few, many or a class for expanded clones.

CDR3 protein: CASSLSRTSVHTDTQYF; CDR3 DNA: TGTGCCAGCAGCTTATCCCGGACTAGCGTCCACACAGATACGCAGTATTTT; clone size: .; J gene: TRBJ2-3; V gene: TRBV7-6; D gene: TRBD2
CDR3 protein: CASSQDRRAWTQPQHF; CDR3 DNA: TGTGCCAGCAGCCAAGATAGGAGGGCTTGGACGCAGCCCCAGCATTTT; clone size: .; J gene: TRBJ1-5; V gene: TRBV3-1/TRBV3-2; D gene: .
CDR3 protein: CASSVPGTVGEQFF; CDR3 DNA: TGCGCCAGCAGCGTACCCGGGACAGTAGGTGAGCAGTTCTTC; clone size: .; J gene: TRBJ2-1; V gene: TRBV5-1; D gene: TRBD1
CDR3 protein: CASAGQSGGPGSNEQFF; CDR3 DNA: TGCGCCAGCGCAGGCCAGTCGGGAGGGCCAGGATCGAATGAGCAGTTCTTC; clone size: .; J gene: TRBJ2-1; V gene: TRBV4-1; D gene: TRBD2
CDR3 protein: CASSQDVGTRDTQYF; CDR3 DNA: TGCGCCAGCAGCCAAGATGTGGGGACCAGGGATACGCAGTATTTT; clone size: .; J gene: TRBJ2-3; V gene: TRBV4-3; D gene: .
CDR3 protein: CASSSHSGRLTYEQYF; CDR3 DNA: TGTGCCAGCAGCTCCCATAGCGGGAGGCTAACCTACGAGCAGTACTTC; clone size: .; J gene: TRBJ2-7; V gene: TRBV11-2; D gene: TRBD2
CDR3 protein: CASNERVMRGEKLFF; CDR3 DNA: TGTGCCAGCAACGAAAGGGTAATGAGGGGTGAAAAACTGTTTTTT; clone size: .; J gene: TRBJ1-4; V gene: TRBV19; D gene: .
CDR3 protein: CASSRPGSETQYF; CDR3 DNA: TGTGCCAGCAGTAGGCCAGGATCGGAGACCCAGTACTTC; clone size: .; J gene: TRBJ2-5; V gene: TRBV3-1/TRBV3-2; D gene: .
CDR3 protein: CASSQDQGTEKLFF; CDR3 DNA: TGTGCCAGCAGCCAAGATCAGGGTACGGAAAAACTGTTTTTT; clone size: once; J gene: TRBJ1-4; V gene: TRBV4-2; D gene: .
CDR3 protein: CASSFRGGGQYF; CDR3 DNA: TGTGCCAGCAGTTTTCGAGGGGGGGGGCAGTATTTT; clone size: .; J gene: TRBJ2-3; V gene: TRBV28; D gene: .
CDR3 protein: CASSLEESGTIYNEQFF; CDR3 DNA: TGTGCCAGCAGTTTAGAGGAGAGCGGGACGATATACAATGAGCAGTTCTTC; clone size: .; J gene: TRBJ2-1; V gene: TRBV28; D gene: TRBD2
CDR3 protein: CASKFGGQSYGYTF; CDR3 DNA: TGTGCCAGCAAATTTGGGGGACAGTCCTATGGCTACACCTTC; clone size: .; J gene: TRBJ1-2; V gene: TRBV28; D gene: TRBD1
CDR3 protein: CASSSESGNPSSPNFF; CDR3 DNA: TGTGCCAGCAGTTCCGAAAGCGGGAACCCGTCTTCCCCAAATTTTTTT; clone size: .; J gene: TRBJ2-3; V gene: TRBV6-5; D gene: TRBD2
CDR3 protein: CASSSPGRGVADTQYF; CDR3 DNA: TGTGCCAGCAGCTCCCCCGGCAGAGGTGTTGCAGATACGCAGTATTTT; clone size: .; J gene: TRBJ2-3; V gene: TRBV7-2; D gene: .
CDR3 protein: CSVDPGGPKRRGEQYF; CDR3 DNA: TGCAGCGTTGACCCCGGCGGACCGAAGCGAAGGGGCGAGCAGTACTTC; clone size: .; J gene: TRBJ2-7; V gene: TRBV29-1; D gene: .
CDR3 protein: CASSLASGQGTGSPLHF; CDR3 DNA: TGTGCCAGCAGCTTAGCGTCCGGGCAGGGTACGGGATCACCCCTCCACTTT; clone size: .; J gene: TRBJ1-6; V gene: TRBV7-6; D gene: .
CDR3 protein: CASTRGLPYGYTF; CDR3 DNA: TGTGCCAGCACACGAGGGCTTCCTTATGGCTACACCTTC; clone size: .; J gene: TRBJ1-2; V gene: TRBV2; D gene: .